These 14 T cell receptor beta chains came from one sample sequenced in a study of T cells in Graves' hyperthyroidism and ophthalmopathy. Researchers took RNA transcripts and amplified the TCR beta CDR3 regions from them. RT-PCR in the first round (using the HTBI primer set) targeted the TCR CDR3. TCRdb re-derived calls from the multiplex PCR reads in MiXCR, one entry per CDR3 protein. The data hold roughly 350,000 distinct CDR3 sequences, with more than 12% observed a single time. The sequenced sample consisted of blood. The receptors derive from a woman aged 30 to 39 with Graves' ophthalmopathy.

As regards this clonotype: A much larger clone lies a single base off, so this may be a read error. The V call is TRBV6-2 or TRBV6-3, the J call TRBJ2-3; 7 nucleotides align to TRBD2. CDR3 length: 13 amino acids. Germline lookup yields CDR1 MNHEY and CDR2 SVGEGT. CDR3 residues: CARSYSAGETQYF. The CDR3 DNA follows: TGTGCCCGCAGTTACTCGGCGGGGGAAACGCAGTATTTT.

V gene TRBV14 combines with J gene TRBJ2-2; D not certain. CDR3 length: 16 residues. CDR1 and CDR2 (germline): SGHDN, FVKESK. The V and J ends lost 1 base and 5 bases respectively, with 14 bases between them. CDR3 nucleotide sequence: TGTGCCAGCAGCCAAGTCCCAACCTCACGGACCGGGGAGCTGTTTTTT. This gives the protein CASSQVPTSRTGELFF.

The sample holds many counts of this clonotype. V is TRBV30 and J is TRBJ2-7; D gene ambiguous. Germline V gene data show CDR1 as GTSNPN and CDR2 as SVGIG (reference sequence). Trimming removed 0 bases at V and 3 bases at J, with 12 bases between. CDR3 length equals 14 residues. The CDR3 coding sequence is TGTGCCTGGAGTGTATTCGGTAAAAACTACGAGCAGTACTTC. Amino acids: CAWSVFGKNYEQYF.

This clonotype was seen many times. V usage is TRBV15 and J usage is TRBJ2-3; unclear D gene. CDR3 length equals 13 residues. Germline CDR1 is LNHNV and CDR2 is YYDKDF (reference sequence). Trimming took off 3 bases at V and 2 bases at J, with 6 bases between the two ends. The CDR3 loop is CATSSHPTDTQYF. The CDR3 DNA reads as TGTGCCACCAGCAGCCATCCCACAGATACGCAGTATTTT.

This clonotype was seen at least ten times. A junction boundary mismatches the germline segment, possibly from a read error. The J gene is TRBJ1-5, the V gene TRBV5-8; the D is unclear. The CDR3 totals 13 residues. Germline V CDR1 and CDR2: SGHTS, YDEGEE. DNA of the CDR3: TGTGCCAGCACCGCAGATAGCAATCAGCCCCGGCATTTT. Protein sequence: CASTADSNQPRHF.

The CDR3 loop is CASRTGSHSWANVLTF. The CDR3 nucleotides read TGTGCCAGCAGGACTGGCAGCCACTCCTGGGCCAACGTCCTGACTTTC. The chain links TRBV6-2 or TRBV6-3 to TRBJ2-6, with unresolved D. Trimming stripped 6 bases from V and 5 bases from J, with 17 bases between. Per germline, CDR1 MNHEY and CDR2 SVGEGT. The CDR3 spans 16 residues.

This clonotype has at least ten counts. This chain joins TRBV6-1 and TRBJ2-5, with D tentatively TRBD1 (6 bases). Germline V gene data show CDR1 as MNHNS and CDR2 as SASEGT. The CDR3 has 14 amino acids. Trimming stripped 5 bases from V and 1 base from J, with 11 bases between. CDR3 loop: CASSPDRSQETQYF. DNA for the CDR3: TGTGCCAGCAGTCCAGACAGGAGCCAAGAGACCCAGTACTTC.

In this sample, this clonotype turned up many times. The germline gene is not matched at one end of the junction; a read error may be the cause. The V call is TRBV2, the J call TRBJ2-5; D is ambiguous. The CDR3 covers 14 residues. CDR1 is SNHLY, CDR2 FYNNEI, per germline. CDR3 in DNA: TGTGCCAGCAGCGAAGACACGTACCAAGAGACCCAGTACTTC. Residues: CASSEDTYQETQYF.

This clonotype has a count of ten or more. The rearrangement joins TRBV20-1 to TRBJ2-3; D is unclear. CDR1 and CDR2 (germline): DFQATT, SNEGSKA (reference sequence). Trimming cost V 6 bases and J 1 base, with 17 bases left between them. This CDR3 comprises 15 residues. CDR3 sequence: CSALPAKRGTDTQYF. CDR3 DNA sequence: TGCAGTGCCCTACCGGCTAAACGGGGCACAGATACGCAGTATTTT.

This clonotype has a handful of counts. The genes are TRBV19 and TRBJ1-6; TRBD1 matches 9 bases. Germline V gives CDR1 LNHDA, CDR2 SQIVND (reference sequence). The CDR3 runs 15 residues. J was trimmed by 4 bases and V by 8 bases; bases with no gene match: 6. CDR3 nucleotides: TGTGCCAGTCACCCGGGACAGGGATATAATTCACCCCTCCACTTT. Its protein product is CASHPGQGYNSPLHF.

This clonotype was found many times. The rearrangement links TRBV27 to TRBJ2-5; a possible D gene is TRBD1 (5 bases). Trimming shortened V by 6 bases and J by 6 bases, and 17 bases separated the two germline ends. This CDR3 has 14 residues. Germline lookup yields CDR1 MNHEY and CDR2 SMNVEV (reference sequence). Here the CDR3 DNA reads TGTGCCAGCAGCATAGATGACAGTCGAAAGACCCAGTACTTC. Translation gives CASSIDDSRKTQYF.

This clonotype was counted ten times or more. This chain connects TRBV12-3 or TRBV12-4 to TRBJ2-1; 13 bases agree with TRBD2. The length of the CDR3 is 17 residues. Germline trimming cut 1 base from V and 5 bases from J; bases unmatched to any gene: 5. The CDR3: CASSLVALAGGDNEQFF. The CDR3 bases are TGTGCCAGCAGTTTAGTCGCACTAGCGGGGGGGGACAATGAGCAGTTCTTC.

This clonotype was seen at least ten times. The rearrangement uses TRBV18 and TRBJ1-1, with a weak D call TRBD1 (5 bases). The CDR3 is 16 residues long. CDR1 and CDR2 from the germline V gene are KGHSH and LQKENI. V was trimmed by 5 bases and J by 0 bases, leaving 16 bases between them. The CDR3: CASSTGGVPMNTEAFF. Here the CDR3 DNA reads TGTGCCAGCTCAACCGGGGGGGTTCCCATGAACACTGAAGCTTTCTTT.

This clonotype was seen repeatedly, ten times or more. The genes are TRBV20-1 and TRBJ1-1; D perhaps matches TRBD1 (5 bases). The CDR3 has 13 residues. Trimming took 4 bases from V and 0 from J, leaving 9 bases between them. Germline V gives CDR1 DFQATT, CDR2 SNEGSKA (reference sequence). The CDR3 spells CSATRQMNTEAFF. In nucleotides, the CDR3 is TGCAGTGCTACTAGACAGATGAACACTGAAGCTTTCTTT.